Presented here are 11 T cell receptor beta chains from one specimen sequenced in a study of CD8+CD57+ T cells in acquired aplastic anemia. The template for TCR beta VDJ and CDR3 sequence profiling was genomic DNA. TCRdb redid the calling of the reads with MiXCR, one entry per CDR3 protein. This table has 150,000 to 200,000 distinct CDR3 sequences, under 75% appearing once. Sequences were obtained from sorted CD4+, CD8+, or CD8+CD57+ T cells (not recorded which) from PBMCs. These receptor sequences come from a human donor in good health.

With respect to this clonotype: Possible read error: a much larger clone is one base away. CDR3: CASSLGGAASDTRYF. The CDR3 DNA follows: TGCGCCAGCAGCTTGGGGGGGGCCGCCTCCGATACGCGGTATTTT. The genes are TRBV5-1 and TRBJ2-3; either TRBD1 or TRBD2 may fit D (6 bases each). The germline V gene encodes CDR1 SGHRS and CDR2 YFSETQ. This CDR3 contains 15 residues.

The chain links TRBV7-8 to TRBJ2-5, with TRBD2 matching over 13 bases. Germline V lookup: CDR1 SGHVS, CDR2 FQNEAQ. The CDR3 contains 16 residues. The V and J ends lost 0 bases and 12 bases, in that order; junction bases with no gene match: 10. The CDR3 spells CASSLAKTSGGHKKYF. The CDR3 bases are TGTGCCAGCAGCTTAGCGAAGACTAGCGGGGGGCATAAGAAGTACTTC.

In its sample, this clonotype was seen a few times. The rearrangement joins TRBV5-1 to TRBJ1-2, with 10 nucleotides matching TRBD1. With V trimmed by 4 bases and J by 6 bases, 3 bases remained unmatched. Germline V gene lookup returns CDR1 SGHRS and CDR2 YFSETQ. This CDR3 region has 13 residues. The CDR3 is CASSIGQGDGYTF. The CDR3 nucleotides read TGCGCCAGCAGCATCGGACAGGGGGATGGCTACACCTTC.

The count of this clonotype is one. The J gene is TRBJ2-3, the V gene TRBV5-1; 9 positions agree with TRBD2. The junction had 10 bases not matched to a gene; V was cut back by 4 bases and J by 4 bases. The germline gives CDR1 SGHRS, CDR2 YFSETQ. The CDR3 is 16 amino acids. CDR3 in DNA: TGCGCCAGCAGCCCTGGGACTAGCATCCAGGCAGATACGCAGTATTTT. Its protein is CASSPGTSIQADTQYF.

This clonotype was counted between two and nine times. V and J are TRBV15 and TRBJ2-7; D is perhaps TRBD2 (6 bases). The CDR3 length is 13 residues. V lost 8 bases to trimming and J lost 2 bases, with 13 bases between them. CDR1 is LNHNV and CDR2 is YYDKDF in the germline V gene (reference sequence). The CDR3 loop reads CATRGTDTYEQYF. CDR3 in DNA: TGTGCCACCCGCGGGACGGACACCTACGAGCAGTACTTC.

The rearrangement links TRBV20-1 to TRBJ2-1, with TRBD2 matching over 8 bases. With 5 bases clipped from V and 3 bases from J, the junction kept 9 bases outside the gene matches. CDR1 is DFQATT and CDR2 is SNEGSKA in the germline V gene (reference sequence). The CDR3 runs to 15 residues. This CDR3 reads CSAASGRGVYNEQFF. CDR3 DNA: TGCAGTGCTGCAAGCGGGAGAGGAGTCTACAATGAGCAGTTCTTC.

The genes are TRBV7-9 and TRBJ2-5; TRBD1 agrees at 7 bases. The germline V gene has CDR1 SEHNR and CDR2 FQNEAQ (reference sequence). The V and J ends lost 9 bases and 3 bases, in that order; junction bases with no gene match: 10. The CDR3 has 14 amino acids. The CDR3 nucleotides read TGTGCCAGTAGTAGACGGGACAGAGAAGAGACCCAGTACTTC. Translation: CASSRRDREETQYF.

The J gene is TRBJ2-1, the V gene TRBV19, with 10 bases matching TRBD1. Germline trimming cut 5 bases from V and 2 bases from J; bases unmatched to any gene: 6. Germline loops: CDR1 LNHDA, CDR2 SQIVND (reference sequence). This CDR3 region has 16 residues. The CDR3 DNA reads TGTGCCAGTAGTTTGACAGGGGGCGTCACCTACAATGAGCAGTTCTTC. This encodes CASSLTGGVTYNEQFF.

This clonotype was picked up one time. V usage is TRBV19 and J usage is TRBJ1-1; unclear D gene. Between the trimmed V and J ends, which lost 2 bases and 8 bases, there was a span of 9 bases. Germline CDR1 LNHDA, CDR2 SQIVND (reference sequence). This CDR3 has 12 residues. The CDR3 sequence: CASSIQVNEAFF. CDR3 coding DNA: TGTGCCAGTAGTATACAGGTTAACGAAGCTTTCTTT. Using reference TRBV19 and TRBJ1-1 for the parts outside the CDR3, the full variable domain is DGGITQSPKYLFRKEGQNVTLSCEQNLNHDAMYWYRQDPGQGLRLIYYSQIVNDFQKGDIAEGYSVSREKKESFPLTVTSAQKNPTAFYLCASSIQVNEAFFGQGTRLTVV.

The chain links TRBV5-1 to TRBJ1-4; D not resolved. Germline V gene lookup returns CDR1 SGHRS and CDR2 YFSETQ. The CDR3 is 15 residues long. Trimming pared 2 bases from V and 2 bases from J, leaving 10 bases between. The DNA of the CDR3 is TGCGCCAGCAGCTTTAGTGGGATCACTAATGAAAAACTGTTTTTT. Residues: CASSFSGITNEKLFF.

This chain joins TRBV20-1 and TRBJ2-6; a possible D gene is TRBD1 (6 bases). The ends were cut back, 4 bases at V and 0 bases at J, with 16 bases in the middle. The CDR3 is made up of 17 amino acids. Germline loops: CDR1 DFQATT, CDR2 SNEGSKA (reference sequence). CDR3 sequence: CSATIRTESSGANVLTF. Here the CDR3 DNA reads TGCAGTGCTACCATTAGGACAGAGAGCTCTGGGGCCAACGTCCTGACTTTC.